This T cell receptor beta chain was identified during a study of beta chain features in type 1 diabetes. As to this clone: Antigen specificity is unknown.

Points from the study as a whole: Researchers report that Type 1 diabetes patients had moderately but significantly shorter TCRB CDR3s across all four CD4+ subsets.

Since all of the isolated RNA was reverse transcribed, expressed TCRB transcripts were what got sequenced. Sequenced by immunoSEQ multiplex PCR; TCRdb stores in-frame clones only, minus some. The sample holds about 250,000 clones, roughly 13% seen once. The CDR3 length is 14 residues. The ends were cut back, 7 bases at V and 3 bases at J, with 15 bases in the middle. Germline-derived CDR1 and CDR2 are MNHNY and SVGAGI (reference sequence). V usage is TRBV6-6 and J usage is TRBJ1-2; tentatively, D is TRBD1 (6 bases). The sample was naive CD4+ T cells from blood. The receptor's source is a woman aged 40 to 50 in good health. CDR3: CASTSTGRDYGYTF. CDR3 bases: TGTGCCAGCACCTCGACAGGAAGGGACTATGGCTACACCTTC.